These 16 T cell receptor beta chains were all obtained from the same sample, sequenced in a study of lymphopenia after photon versus proton radiotherapy. Sequencing was performed with immunoSEQ multiplex PCR; in TCRdb, only in-frame clones are kept and a portion is missing. The sample carries about 70,000 clones, under 95% recorded once. The input for sequencing was peripheral blood, taken from a patient treated with photon-based radiotherapy. These receptors all stem from a woman in her forties with cholangiocarcinoma.

The V and J genes are TRBV7-8 and TRBJ1-3; 8 bases map to TRBD1. V was clipped by 1 base and J by 3 bases; unmatched bases: 2. This CDR3 region has 15 residues. CDR1 and CDR2 from the germline V gene are SGHVS and FQNEAQ. The CDR3 protein is CASSLGGQDGNTIYF. The CDR3 coding sequence is TGTGCCAGCAGCTTAGGGGGACAGGATGGAAACACCATATATTTT.

V gene TRBV4-2 combines with J gene TRBJ2-1; 7 positions match TRBD1. The CDR3 loop spans 18 amino acids. V shed 0 bases and J 4 bases; nucleotides not matched to a gene: 12. Germline values: CDR1 LGHNA, CDR2 YNFKEQ. For the CDR3, the DNA is TGTGCCAGCAGCCAAGAGTTAACAGGGACAGAGGTTTACAATGAGCAGTTCTTC. Protein sequence: CASSQELTGTEVYNEQFF.

The rearrangement links TRBV7-9 to TRBJ2-7; 8 bases fit TRBD2. Germline CDR1 and CDR2: SEHNR and FQNEAQ (reference sequence). This CDR3 has 15 residues. V lost 5 bases to trimming and J lost 4 bases; unmatched junction nucleotides: 10. The CDR3 sequence is CASSRGRGLGYEQYF. Here the CDR3 DNA reads TGTGCCAGCAGCCGGGGACGGGGACTAGGATACGAGCAGTACTTC.

The chain couples TRBV10-2 to TRBJ1-2; D call uncertain. CDR3 size: 13 residues. The germline V gene encodes CDR1 WSHSY and CDR2 SAAADI. V lost 2 bases and J lost 4, with 8 bases in between. This CDR3 is CASSELASYGYTF. The CDR3 DNA reads TGCGCCAGCAGTGAGCTGGCATCCTATGGCTACACCTTC.

The genes are TRBV2 and TRBJ2-5; 9 nucleotides align to TRBD1. With V trimmed by 8 bases and J by 5 bases, 6 bases remained unmatched. The CDR3 extends over 13 amino acids. Germline-derived CDR1 and CDR2 are SNHLY and FYNNEI. The CDR3 nucleotides are TGTGCCAGCGCGGGACAGGGAAGGGAGACCCAGTACTTC. This encodes CASAGQGRETQYF.

In DNA, the CDR3 is TGTGCCAGCTCACTTGGACCCACCGGAGGAGCTTTCTTT. This codes for CASSLGPTGGAFF. V gene TRBV18 combines with J gene TRBJ1-1; the D is unclear. V gave up 4 bases and J gave up 10 bases, with 16 bases separating them. The CDR3 length is 13 residues. CDR1 KGHSH and CDR2 LQKENI come from the germline V gene.

This chain joins TRBV10-2 and TRBJ2-1; D is perhaps TRBD1 or TRBD2 (5 bases each). V shed 0 bases and J shed 0 bases, with 9 bases lying between them. The CDR3 length is 16 residues. Germline CDR1 is WSHSY and CDR2 is SAAADI. CDR3 region: CASSESKGRSYNEQFF. The CDR3 nucleotides read TGCGCCAGCAGTGAGTCGAAGGGACGCTCCTACAATGAGCAGTTCTTC.

The CDR3 is CASSLTGRTLYGYTF. The DNA for the CDR3 is TGTGCCAGCAGCTTGACAGGGCGTACACTCTATGGCTACACCTTC. This rearrangement joins TRBV5-8 to TRBJ1-2; a possible D gene is TRBD1 (6 bases). In germline, CDR1 is SGHTS, CDR2 YDEGEE. Deletions cut 1 base from V and 4 bases from J, with 14 bases between. The CDR3 has 15 amino acids.

V and J are TRBV5-1 and TRBJ1-1; D not certain. From germline, CDR1 is SGHRS and CDR2 YFSETQ. Trimming shortened V by 0 bases and J by 1 base, and 4 bases separated the two germline ends. This CDR3 is built from 13 residues. CDR3 amino acids: CASSLEANTEAFF. For the CDR3, the DNA is TGCGCCAGCAGCTTGGAAGCGAACACTGAAGCTTTCTTT.

This chain links TRBV7-8 with TRBJ1-1; D might be TRBD1 (5 bases). V was trimmed by 0 bases and J by 3 bases, leaving 8 bases between them. The length of the CDR3 is 14 residues. In germline, CDR1 is SGHVS, CDR2 FQNEAQ. CDR3 sequence (DNA): TGTGCCAGCAGCTTAGCTCCGGGGGACACTGAAGCTTTCTTT. Amino acids: CASSLAPGDTEAFF.

This chain joins TRBV27 and TRBJ2-1, with D perhaps TRBD1 or TRBD2 (6 bases each). The CDR3 is made up of 15 amino acids. V lost 7 bases, J lost 1 base, and 14 bases lay in between. Germline V CDR1 and CDR2: MNHEY, SMNVEV (reference sequence). The chain's CDR3 is CASTSWGASYNEQFF. Written as DNA, the CDR3 is TGTGCCAGCACCTCGTGGGGGGCTTCCTACAATGAGCAGTTCTTC.

The J gene is TRBJ1-1, the V gene TRBV18, with 7 bases identical to TRBD1. The CDR3 contains 16 residues. The junction had 7 bases not matched to a gene; V was cut back by 3 bases and J by 0 bases. The V gene's germline CDR1 is KGHSH and CDR2 LQKENI. Written as DNA, the CDR3 is TGTGCCAGCTCACCGTGGACAGGTAAGGTGAACACTGAAGCTTTCTTT. It translates to CASSPWTGKVNTEAFF.

This chain connects TRBV7-2 to TRBJ1-1; D is ambiguous. Germline CDR1 reads SGHTA; CDR2 reads FQGNSA. V was trimmed by 4 bases and J by 2 bases, leaving 8 bases between them. CDR3 length equals 13 residues. The CDR3 reads CASSSGSNTEAFF. The CDR3 DNA follows: TGTGCCAGCAGCTCGGGAAGTAACACTGAAGCTTTCTTT.

In its sample, this clone was seen a few times. The V call is TRBV30, the J call TRBJ1-1; D remains unclear. CDR3 length: 14 residues. Germline CDR1 is GTSNPN and CDR2 is SVGIG (reference sequence). Trimming left V 4 bases short and J 4 bases short, with 16 bases between. The CDR3, as DNA: TGTGCCTGGACCCTGGGAATCTCTAGCACTGAAGCTTTCTTT. This translates into CAWTLGISSTEAFF.

The gene calls are TRBV4-1 and TRBJ2-7; TRBD1 aligns across 8 bases. Germline CDR1 is MGHRA and CDR2 is YSYEKL. There are 16 residues in the CDR3. The J segment lost 4 bases and the V segment lost 0 bases, leaving 8 bases of the junction unmatched. CDR3: CASSQDAGTGGYEQYF. Here the CDR3 DNA reads TGCGCCAGCAGCCAAGACGCCGGGACAGGAGGGTACGAGCAGTACTTC.

The gene calls are TRBV30 and TRBJ1-3; unclear D gene. Germline CDR1 is GTSNPN and CDR2 is SVGIG (reference sequence). The CDR3 is made up of 12 amino acids. The V end was cut by 3 bases, the J end by 4 bases, with 7 bases between. This CDR3 reads CAWSMDGNTIYF. The CDR3, as DNA: TGTGCCTGGAGCATGGACGGAAACACCATATATTTT.